What follows is one T cell receptor (beta chain) and its context. Its antigen remains unidentified. This specimen comes from a study of shared clonotypes between healthy human individuals. CD8 cells classed as naive were CD45RO-negative and positively selected for CCR7, excluding terminally differentiated effector memory CD45RA+ cells. Germline lookup yields CDR1 SGHTA and CDR2 FQGTGA. V lost 5 bases, J lost 4 bases, and 10 bases stayed unmatched. The CDR3 totals 15 residues. Notes on the study in general: Memory subsets generally showed smaller estimated richness than naive subsets did.

Investigators spread the genomic DNA of each subset evenly over several immunoSEQ plates. Clones were sequenced by immunoSEQ multiplex PCR, and TCRdb holds only the in-frame ones, with some missing. Among hundreds of thousands of clones listed, roughly 95% were seen once. The rearrangement links TRBV7-3 to TRBJ2-5, with 7 bases identical to TRBD1. The sequencing sample was made of naive CD8+ T cells sorted from blood. The receptor's source is a woman aged 25 to 39 in good health. CDR3 residues: CASSPQGVVGETQYF. The CDR3, as DNA: TGTGCCAGCAGCCCTCAGGGGGTGGTAGGAGAGACCCAGTACTTC.